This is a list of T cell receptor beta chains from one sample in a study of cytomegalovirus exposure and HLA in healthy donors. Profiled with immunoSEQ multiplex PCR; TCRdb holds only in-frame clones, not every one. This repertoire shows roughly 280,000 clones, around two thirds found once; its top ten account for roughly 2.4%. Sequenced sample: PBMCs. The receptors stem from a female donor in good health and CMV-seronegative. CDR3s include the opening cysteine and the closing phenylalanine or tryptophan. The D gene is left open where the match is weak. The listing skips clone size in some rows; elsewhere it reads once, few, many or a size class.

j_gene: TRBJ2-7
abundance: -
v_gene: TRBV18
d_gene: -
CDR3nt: TGTGCCAGCTCACAGGGGGTATCCGTCTACGAGCAGTACTTC
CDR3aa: CASSQGVSVYEQYF

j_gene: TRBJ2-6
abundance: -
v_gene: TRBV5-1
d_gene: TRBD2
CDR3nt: TGCGCCAGCAGCTCTCTAGCGGGAGTTTCTGGGGCCAACGTCCTGACTTTC
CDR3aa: CASSSLAGVSGANVLTF

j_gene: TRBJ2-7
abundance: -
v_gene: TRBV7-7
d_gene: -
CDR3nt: TGTGCCAGCAGCCCCTACGGACAGATCTACGAGCAGTACTTC
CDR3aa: CASSPYGQIYEQYF

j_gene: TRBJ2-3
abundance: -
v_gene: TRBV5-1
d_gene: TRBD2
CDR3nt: TGCGCCAGCAGCAGGGAGGGGCTAGCCATTCCATCTCCGCAGTATTTT
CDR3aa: CASSREGLAIPSPQYF

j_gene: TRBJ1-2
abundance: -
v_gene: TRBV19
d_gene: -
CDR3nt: TGTGCCAGTGCGGGGAACTATGGCTACACCTTC
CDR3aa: CASAGNYGYTF

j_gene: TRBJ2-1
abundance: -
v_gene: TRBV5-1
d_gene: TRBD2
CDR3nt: TGCGCCAGCAGTTGGGAAGGGACTAGCGGGAGCAATGAGCAGTTCTTC
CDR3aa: CASSWEGTSGSNEQFF

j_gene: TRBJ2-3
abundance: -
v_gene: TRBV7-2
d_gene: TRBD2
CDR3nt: TGTGCCAGCAGCTCACTCTCGACTAGCGGGGAGGGGGCGCAGTATTTT
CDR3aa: CASSSLSTSGEGAQYF

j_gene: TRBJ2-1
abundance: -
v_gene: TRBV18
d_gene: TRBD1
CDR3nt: TGTGCCAGCTCGCAAAGCGGGACAGGGAGGTTAAATGAGCAGTTCTTC
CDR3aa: CASSQSGTGRLNEQFF

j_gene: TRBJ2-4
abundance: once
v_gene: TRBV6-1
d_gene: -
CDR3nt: TGTGCCAGCAGTGAGAGTCGGGGTTTCCTTGCCAAAAACATTCAGTACTTC
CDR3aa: CASSESRGFLAKNIQYF

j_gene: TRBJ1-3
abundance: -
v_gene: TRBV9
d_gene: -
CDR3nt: TGTGCCAGCAGCTCGAGGGAAGGGGGAACACTCTCTGGAAACACCATATATTTT
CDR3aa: CASSSREGGTLSGNTIYF

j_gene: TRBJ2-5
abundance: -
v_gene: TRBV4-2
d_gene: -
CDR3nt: TGTGCCAGCAGCCAGGGGATTCTAGCGTCCGAGACCCAGTACTTC
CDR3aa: CASSQGILASETQYF

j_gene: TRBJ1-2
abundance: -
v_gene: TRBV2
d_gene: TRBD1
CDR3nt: TGTGCCGACAGGGGGCGACCTTATGGCTACACCTTC
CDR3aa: CADRGRPYGYTF

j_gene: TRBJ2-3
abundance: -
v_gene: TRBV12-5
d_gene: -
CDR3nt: TGTGCTAGTGGTTTGGATCTCCGTACGCAGTATTTT
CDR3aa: CASGLDLRTQYF

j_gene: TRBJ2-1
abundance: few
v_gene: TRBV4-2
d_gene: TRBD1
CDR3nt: TGTGCCAGCAGCCGCGCAGGGGGCGCTTCCAATGAGCAGTTCTTC
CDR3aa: CASSRAGGASNEQFF

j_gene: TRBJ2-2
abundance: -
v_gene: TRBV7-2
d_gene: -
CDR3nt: TGTGCCAGCAGCTTAGGTCTAGGTAGCACCGGGGAGCTGTTTTTT
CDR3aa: CASSLGLGSTGELFF

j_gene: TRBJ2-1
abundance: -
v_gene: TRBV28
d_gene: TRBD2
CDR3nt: TGTGCCAGCAGGGACCTGGGGGACTATACTTACAATGAGCAGTTCTTC
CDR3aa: CASRDLGDYTYNEQFF